The clone carrying this T cell receptor beta chain was seen a few times. Its antigen remains unidentified. These data come from a study of blood T cells in healthy people across ages. Germline CDR1 SGHRS, CDR2 YFSETQ. V was pared by 4 bases and J by 6 bases, with 15 bases between. This CDR3 comprises 14 residues. Primers used in a second PCR of about 6 to 11 cycles were a sample-barcoded 5' primer and a J-beta primer mix. One entry per CDR3 protein results from TCRdb running MiXCR on the 5' RACE reads. The sample records fewer than 900,000 distinct CDR3 sequences, approximately 39% being singletons. Study results and limitations: TCR beta diversity, measured per million T cells, fell in a roughly linear way with age. The long-lived group displayed more naive CD4+ cells, plus higher diversity, than the aged donors did.

The receptor comes from an older woman in good health. The sequenced material came from blood. The chain recombines TRBV5-1 with TRBJ2-3; D may be TRBD2 (7 bases). CDR3 bases: TGCGCCAGCAGCCTCTATGGGGGGGCCGATACGCAGTATTTT. Translation: CASSLYGGADTQYF.